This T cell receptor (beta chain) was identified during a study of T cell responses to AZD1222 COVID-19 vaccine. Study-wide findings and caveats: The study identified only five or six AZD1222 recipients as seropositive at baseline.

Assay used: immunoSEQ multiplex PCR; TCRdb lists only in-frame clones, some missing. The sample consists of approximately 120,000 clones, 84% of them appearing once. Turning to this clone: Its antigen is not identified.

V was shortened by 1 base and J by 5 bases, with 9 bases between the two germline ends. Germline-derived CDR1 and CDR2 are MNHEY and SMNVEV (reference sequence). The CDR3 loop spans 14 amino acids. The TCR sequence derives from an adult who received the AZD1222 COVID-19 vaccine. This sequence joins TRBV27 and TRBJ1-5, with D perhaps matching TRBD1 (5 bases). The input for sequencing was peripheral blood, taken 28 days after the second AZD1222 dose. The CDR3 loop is CASSLLGGDQPQHF. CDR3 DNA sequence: TGTGCCAGCAGTTTATTGGGGGGAGATCAGCCCCAGCATTTT.